Each of the 13 T cell receptor beta chains below was sequenced from the same sample in a study of T cells after posttransplantation cyclophosphamide listed by TCRdb under 2016. Library creation used the immunoSEQ multiplex PCR assay. TCRdb retrieved this table from immuneACCESS and kept in-frame rearrangements only. Not all clones are present; in checked studies, unresolved V genes account for under half, and no reason is known for the remainder. A total of some 4,500 clones appear in this sample, about 77% of them only once. Around 40% of the sample comes from the top ten. The meaning of the sample's treatment or condition label: high-dose cyclophosphamide on days +3 and +4 as single-agent GVHD prophylaxis. PTCy patients received busulfan and fludarabine conditioning, a related or unrelated marrow graft, and cyclophosphamide on days +3 and +4. This material consisted of PBMCs, taken 25 to 30 days after a stem cell transplant with posttransplant cyclophosphamide. The receptors derive from a male patient in his fifties who received an allogeneic stem cell transplant from an unrelated donor, was CMV-positive, and had acute GVHD only. In transplant recipients, some T cells may be of donor rather than host origin.

The DNA for the CDR3 is TGTGCCAGTCGGGTCCACGGTCAAGATCAGCCCCAGCATTTT. It codes for CASRVHGQDQPQHF. The chain combines TRBV2 with TRBJ1-5; the D is unclear. The CDR3 runs to 14 residues. Germline CDR1 and CDR2: SNHLY and FYNNEI. V shed 9 bases and J shed 5 bases, with 17 bases lying between them.

This clone was seen a handful of times. The gene calls are TRBV18 and TRBJ2-1; D is unresolved. Germline V gives CDR1 KGHSH, CDR2 LQKENI. With 5 bases removed from V and 2 bases from J, the gap between germline ends came to 13 bases. The CDR3 covers 15 residues. The CDR3 region is CASSAVLKTYNEQFF. CDR3 nucleotide sequence: TGTGCCAGCTCAGCGGTCTTAAAAACCTACAATGAGCAGTTCTTC.

The V gene is TRBV4-3, the J gene TRBJ1-1; D remains ambiguous. This CDR3 spans 13 amino acids. Germline CDR1 reads LGHNA; CDR2 reads YSLEER. V gave up 1 base and J gave up 3 bases, with 6 bases separating them. DNA of the CDR3: TGCGCCAGCAGCCAAGTAATTGACACTGAAGCTTTCTTT. Residues: CASSQVIDTEAFF.

V usage is TRBV2 and J usage is TRBJ2-5; 7 bases line up with TRBD1. Germline V CDR1 and CDR2: SNHLY, FYNNEI. The V and J ends lost 5 bases and 1 base, in that order; junction bases with no gene match: 4. CDR3 length equals 14 residues. DNA for the CDR3: TGTGCCAGCAGTCCGGGACAGCCCCAAGAGACCCAGTACTTC. Residues: CASSPGQPQETQYF.

The sample holds a few counts of this clone. The chain carries TRBV28 and TRBJ2-1; no clear D. The CDR3 runs to 13 residues. Per germline, CDR1 MDHEN and CDR2 SYDVKM. Trimming pared 1 base from V and 7 bases from J, leaving 8 bases between. The CDR3 nucleotides are TGTGCCAGCAGTTTATCTCCGGTTAATGAGCAGTTCTTC. This gives the protein CASSLSPVNEQFF.

This rearrangement joins TRBV7-9 to TRBJ1-2; the match to TRBD1 covers 7 bases. This CDR3 spans 15 amino acids. The trim removed 3 bases at V and 3 bases at J, leaving 7 bases unmatched. Germline V gene data show CDR1 as SEHNR and CDR2 as FQNEAQ (reference sequence). The CDR3 nucleotides read TGTGCCAGCAGCTTCACACGGACAGGTCACTATGGCTACACCTTC. Its protein is CASSFTRTGHYGYTF.

CDR3: CASSPGGGLSYEQYF. CDR3 bases: TGTGCCAGCAGCCCGGGGGGGGGTCTCTCCTACGAGCAGTACTTC. The chain has TRBV7-9 and TRBJ2-7; 8 bases line up with TRBD2. Trimming removed 5 bases from V and 0 bases from J; junction bases left unmatched: 6. Germline lookup yields CDR1 SEHNR and CDR2 FQNEAQ (reference sequence). CDR3 length equals 15 residues.

V gene TRBV19 combines with J gene TRBJ2-1; 14 bases agree with TRBD2. V was clipped by 4 bases and J by 6 bases; unmatched bases: 5. Germline V gene lookup returns CDR1 LNHDA and CDR2 SQIVND (reference sequence). CDR3 length equals 16 residues. The DNA of the CDR3 is TGTGCCAGTAGTAACCCAGGGACTAGCGGGAGCAATGAGCAGTTCTTC. As protein: CASSNPGTSGSNEQFF.

The V and J genes are TRBV5-6 and TRBJ2-7; tentative D call: TRBD1 (5 bases). The CDR3 is 14 residues long. Germline loops: CDR1 SGHDT, CDR2 YYEEEE. The germline V and J ends were trimmed by 1 base and 2 bases, with 10 bases remaining between them. The CDR3: CASSLPRATYEQYF. The CDR3 DNA is TGTGCCAGCAGCTTGCCCAGGGCGACCTACGAGCAGTACTTC.

This clone was detected a few times. The chain links TRBV18 to TRBJ2-5, with 12 nucleotides matching TRBD2. The CDR3 has 15 amino acids. V dropped 5 bases and J dropped 5; count of bases not matched to a gene: 6. Germline V lookup: CDR1 KGHSH, CDR2 LQKENI. The CDR3: CASSGLAGRRETQYF. The CDR3 region has the DNA TGTGCCAGCTCAGGACTAGCGGGACGGCGGGAGACCCAGTACTTC.

The chain employs TRBV5-8 and TRBJ2-1; possibly TRBD1 for D (6 bases). This CDR3 is 15 amino acids long. Germline V gives CDR1 SGHTS, CDR2 YDEGEE. Trimming removed 3 bases from V and 7 bases from J, with 17 bases in between. The CDR3 reads CASSWRGPGVNEQFF. CDR3 coding DNA: TGTGCCAGCAGCTGGCGCGGGCCAGGGGTGAATGAGCAGTTCTTC.

V usage is TRBV5-6 and J usage is TRBJ1-3; 7 bases agree with TRBD1. The V gene end was trimmed by 2 bases and the J gene end by 0 bases; junction bases not matched to a gene: 8. Germline CDR1 and CDR2: SGHDT and YYEEEE. The CDR3 runs to 17 residues. The CDR3 DNA sequence: TGTGCCAGCAGCTTAAGGGGGCCGGCCTACTCTGGAAACACCATATATTTT. This gives the protein CASSLRGPAYSGNTIYF.

The CDR3 spells CASSKFDLRHGREGYTF. As DNA, the CDR3 is TGTGCCAGCAGCAAGTTCGATCTCAGGCACGGGAGGGAAGGCTACACCTTC. This chain joins TRBV7-9 and TRBJ1-2; no clear D. CDR1 SEHNR and CDR2 FQNEAQ come from the germline V gene (reference sequence). V was pared by 5 bases and J by 8 bases, with 27 bases between. The CDR3 is 17 amino acids.